This TCR beta chain came from a study of blood T cell repertoires in COVID-19. Study-wide context: From T cells, B-cell-depleted T cells, or PBMCs came the material, which was cDNA or gDNA.

V was shortened by 5 bases and J by 2 bases, with 9 bases between the two germline ends. This CDR3 has 13 amino acids. Germline CDR1 and CDR2: SEHNR and FQNEAQ (reference sequence). Clones were read by immunoSEQ multiplex PCR, and TCRdb kept only the in-frame ones, dropping some. The repertoire includes about 75,000 clones, approximately 88% of them detected once, and 5.5% to 7% sits in the top ten. J is TRBJ1-2 and V is TRBV7-9; the D is unclear. The receptor was isolated from a woman aged 65 to 85 with acute or convalescent COVID-19. Sequencing was performed on peripheral blood. Here the CDR3 reads CASSQTTNYGYTF. In DNA form, the CDR3 reads TGTGCCAGCAGCCAGACAACAAACTATGGCTACACCTTC.